Sequencing of this TCR beta chain was carried out in a study of a mutant IDH1 vaccine in newly diagnosed glioma. Across the study: Receipt of radiotherapy, temozolomide, or both preceded the study, and most received both.

Concerning this clone: What it binds is unknown.

The germline gives CDR1 MDHEN, CDR2 SYDVKM. CDR3 length: 12 residues. V gave up 4 bases and J gave up 7 bases, with 11 bases separating them. The repertoire was sequenced with immunoSEQ multiplex PCR; TCRdb's copy has only in-frame clones and lacks some. The sample lists about 86,000 clones, roughly 85% occurring once. Time point specified: week 23, last vaccination. Vaccination used 300 ug of mutant IDH1 20-mer peptide per dose, with topical imiquimod. The material sequenced was PBMCs, taken from a glioma patient whose treatment included an IDH1 peptide vaccine. The chain uses TRBV28 and TRBJ2-7; D is unclear. The TCR originated in a man aged 30-40 years with glioma. Some clones in this sample may be carry-over from other donors' samples. In DNA form, the CDR3 reads TGTGCCAGCAGTTCGGGCCCAGTTGAGCAGTACTTC. Translating it yields CASSSGPVEQYF.